These 8 T cell receptor beta chains originate from one sample sequenced in a study of blood T cell repertoires in COVID-19. This table comes from immunoSEQ multiplex PCR, and its TCRdb copy is limited to in-frame clones, with some not included. The profile shows fewer than 200,000 clones, approximately 87% of them singletons. Sequencing was done on a sample of peripheral blood. These receptors came from a woman aged 70-85 years with COVID-19, enrolled during active disease.

This chain uses TRBV10-1 with TRBJ2-1; 11 positions match TRBD2. Germline values: CDR1 WNHNN, CDR2 SYGVQD (reference sequence). The CDR3 has 17 amino acids. After removal of 5 bases from V and 6 bases from J, the junction contained 12 bases not matched to a gene. DNA for the CDR3: TGCGCCAGCAGTCCCGACGCACTAGCGGGAGTGGGCAATGAGCAGTTCTTC. It yields the protein CASSPDALAGVGNEQFF.

The gene calls are TRBV7-2 and TRBJ2-7; D not resolved. There are 14 residues in the CDR3. Deletions cut 1 base from V and 1 base from J, with 8 bases between. Germline CDR1 and CDR2: SGHTA and FQGNSA. DNA for the CDR3: TGTGCCAGCAGCTTAGGAGGAGCGTCCTACGAGCAGTACTTC. Its protein product is CASSLGGASYEQYF.

V gene TRBV28 combines with J gene TRBJ1-5; D ambiguous. V dropped 2 bases and J dropped 5 bases, with 10 bases sitting between them. From germline, CDR1 is MDHEN and CDR2 SYDVKM. This CDR3 region has 14 residues. CDR3 in amino acids: CASSLGQLYQPQHF. The CDR3 DNA follows: TGTGCCAGCAGTTTAGGGCAGCTATATCAGCCCCAGCATTTT.

The chain recombines TRBV2 with TRBJ1-1, with 7 bases matching TRBD1. Germline lookup yields CDR1 SNHLY and CDR2 FYNNEI. CDR3 length: 14 amino acids. After removal of 6 bases from V and 4 bases from J, the junction contained 8 bases not matched to a gene. CDR3 nucleotides: TGTGCCAGCAGCCCACCGACAGGGACCACTGAAGCTTTCTTT. It encodes CASSPPTGTTEAFF.

The chain employs TRBV7-2 and TRBJ1-6; D might be TRBD1 (5 bases). CDR1 is SGHTA, CDR2 FQGNSA, per germline. The V and J ends lost 6 bases and 9 bases respectively, with 18 bases between them. This CDR3 spans 15 amino acids. In nucleotides, the CDR3 is TGTGCCAGCAGACCCGCTGGGACTCCAACTTCACCCCTCCACTTT. Translating gives CASRPAGTPTSPLHF.

J is TRBJ2-5 and V is TRBV28; D is unresolved. The CDR3 spans 12 residues. V shed 8 bases and J shed 5 bases, with 12 bases lying between them. From germline, CDR1 is MDHEN and CDR2 SYDVKM. The DNA for the CDR3 is TGTGCCAGCGGAACGGCGCGGGAGACCCAGTACTTC. This encodes CASGTARETQYF.

This chain uses TRBV7-2 with TRBJ2-1; D remains unclear. This CDR3 comprises 12 residues. Deletions cut 1 base from V and 10 bases from J, with 8 bases between. CDR1 is SGHTA and CDR2 is FQGNSA in the germline V gene. CDR3 nucleotide sequence: TGTGCCAGCAGCTTAGGGCCCGCCGAGCAGTTCTTC. Amino acids: CASSLGPAEQFF.

The rearrangement joins TRBV14 to TRBJ1-6, with 7 positions matching TRBD1. The V gene's germline CDR1 is SGHDN and CDR2 FVKESK. The V segment lost 4 bases and the J segment 7 bases; nucleotides outside the gene matches: 4. The CDR3 runs 14 residues. CDR3 residues: CASSLDRSNSPLHF. The CDR3 DNA follows: TGTGCCAGCAGCCTGGACAGGTCGAATTCACCCCTCCACTTT.